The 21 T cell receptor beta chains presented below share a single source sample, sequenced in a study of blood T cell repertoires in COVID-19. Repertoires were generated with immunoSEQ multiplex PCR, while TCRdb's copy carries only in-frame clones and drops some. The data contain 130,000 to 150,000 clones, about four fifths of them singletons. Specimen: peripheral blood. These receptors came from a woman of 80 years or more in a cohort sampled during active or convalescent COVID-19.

The CDR3 region has the DNA TGTGCCAGCAGCTATGGCAGGGGTCTGAACACTGAAGCTTTCTTT. This gives the protein CASSYGRGLNTEAFF. The chain combines TRBV7-6 with TRBJ1-1; tentative D call: TRBD1 (6 bases). V lost 4 bases and J lost 0, with 12 bases in between. From germline, CDR1 is SGHVS and CDR2 FNYEAQ. The CDR3 contains 15 residues.

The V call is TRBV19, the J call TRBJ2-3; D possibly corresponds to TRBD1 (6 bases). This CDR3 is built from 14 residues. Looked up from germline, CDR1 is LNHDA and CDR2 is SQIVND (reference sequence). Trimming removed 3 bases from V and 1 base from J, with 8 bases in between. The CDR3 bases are TGTGCCAGTAGTATCCCAGGGGGCACAGATACGCAGTATTTT. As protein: CASSIPGGTDTQYF.

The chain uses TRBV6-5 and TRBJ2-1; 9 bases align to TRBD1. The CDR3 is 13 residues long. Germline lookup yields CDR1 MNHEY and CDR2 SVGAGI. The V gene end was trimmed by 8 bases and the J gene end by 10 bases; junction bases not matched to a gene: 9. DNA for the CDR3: TGTGCCAGCCGGGACAGGGCCAAGGTGGAGCAGTTCTTC. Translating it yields CASRDRAKVEQFF.

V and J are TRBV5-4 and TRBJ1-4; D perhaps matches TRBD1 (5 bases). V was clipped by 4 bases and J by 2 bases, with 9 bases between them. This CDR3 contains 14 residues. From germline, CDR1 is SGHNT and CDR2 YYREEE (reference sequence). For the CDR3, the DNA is TGTGCCAGCAGCGAAGGGGTTACTAATGAAAAACTGTTTTTT. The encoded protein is CASSEGVTNEKLFF.

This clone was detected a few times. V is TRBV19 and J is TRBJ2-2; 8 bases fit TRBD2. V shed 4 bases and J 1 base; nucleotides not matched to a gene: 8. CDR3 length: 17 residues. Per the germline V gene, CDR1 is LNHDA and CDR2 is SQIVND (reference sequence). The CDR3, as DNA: TGTGCCAGTAGTACCGGGCCGGGAGGGGGGAACACCGGGGAGCTGTTTTTT. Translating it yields CASSTGPGGGNTGELFF.

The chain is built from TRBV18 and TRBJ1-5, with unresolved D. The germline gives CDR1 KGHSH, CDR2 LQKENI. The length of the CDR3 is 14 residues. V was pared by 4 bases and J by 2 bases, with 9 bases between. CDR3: CASSRTDRNQPQHF. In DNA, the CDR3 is TGTGCCAGCTCACGAACAGATCGCAATCAGCCCCAGCATTTT. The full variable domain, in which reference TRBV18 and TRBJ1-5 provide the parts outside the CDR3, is NAGVMQNPRHLVRRRGQEARLRCSPMKGHSHVYWYRQLPEEGLKFMVYLQKENIIDESGMPKERFSAEFPKEGPSILRIQQVVRGDSAAYFCASSRTDRNQPQHFGDGTRLSIL.

As DNA, the CDR3 is TGTGCCAGCAGTTATTTGACTAGCGGCCAAGAGACCCAGTACTTC. Translation: CASSYLTSGQETQYF. The chain joins TRBV6-5 to TRBJ2-5; 9 nucleotides match TRBD2. V lost 3 bases to trimming and J lost 1 base; unmatched junction nucleotides: 3. CDR3 size: 15 residues. The germline CDR1 and CDR2 sequences are MNHEY and SVGAGI.

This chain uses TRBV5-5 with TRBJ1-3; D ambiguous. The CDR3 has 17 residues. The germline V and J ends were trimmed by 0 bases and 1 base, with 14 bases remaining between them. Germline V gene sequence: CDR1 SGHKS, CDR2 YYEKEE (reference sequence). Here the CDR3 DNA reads TGTGCCAGCAGCTTGGTTATGGGCAGCCTTTCTGGAAACACCATATATTTT. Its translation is CASSLVMGSLSGNTIYF. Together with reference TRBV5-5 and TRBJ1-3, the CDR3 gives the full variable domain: DAGVTQSPTHLIKTRGQQVTLRCSPISGHKSVSWYQQVLGQGPQFIFQYYEKEERGRGNFPDRFSARQFPNYSSELNVNALLLGDSALYLCASSLVMGSLSGNTIYFGEGSWLTVV.

The CDR3 DNA is TGTGCCAGCAGCTCGAGGGACAGGGAAACGGAGGGCTACACCTTC. It is translated as CASSSRDRETEGYTF. The gene calls are TRBV5-4 and TRBJ1-2, with TRBD1 matching over 9 bases. V shed 3 bases, J shed 8 bases, and the junction held 11 bases outside the gene matches. CDR1 is SGHNT, CDR2 YYREEE, per germline (reference sequence). The CDR3 is made up of 15 amino acids. Together with reference TRBV5-4 and TRBJ1-2, the CDR3 gives the full variable domain: ETGVTQSPTHLIKTRGQQVTLRCSSQSGHNTVSWYQQALGQGPQFIFQYYREEENGRGNFPPRFSGLQFPNYSSELNVNALELDDSALYLCASSSRDRETEGYTFGSGTRLTVV.

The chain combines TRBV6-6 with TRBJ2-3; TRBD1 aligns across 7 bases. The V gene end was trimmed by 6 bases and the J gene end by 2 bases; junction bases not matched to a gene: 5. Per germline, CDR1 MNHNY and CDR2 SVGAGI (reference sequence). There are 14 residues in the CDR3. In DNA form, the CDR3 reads TGTGCCAGCAGACGGGGACAGAACACAGATACGCAGTATTTT. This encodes CASRRGQNTDTQYF.

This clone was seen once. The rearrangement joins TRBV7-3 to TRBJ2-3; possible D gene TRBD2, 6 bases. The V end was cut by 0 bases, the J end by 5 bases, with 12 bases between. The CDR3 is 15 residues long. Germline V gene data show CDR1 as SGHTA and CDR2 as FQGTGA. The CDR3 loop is CASSLTALGGDTQYF. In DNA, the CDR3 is TGTGCCAGCAGCTTAACGGCGTTGGGGGGAGATACGCAGTATTTT.

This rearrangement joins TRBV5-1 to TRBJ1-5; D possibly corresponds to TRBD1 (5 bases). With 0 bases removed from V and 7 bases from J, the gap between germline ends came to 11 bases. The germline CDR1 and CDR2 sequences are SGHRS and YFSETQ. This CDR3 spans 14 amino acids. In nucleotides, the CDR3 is TGCGCCAGCAGCTTGGAGGGGTTGGGGCAGCCCCAGCATTTT. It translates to CASSLEGLGQPQHF.

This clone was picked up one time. CDR3 amino acids: CASNPTGAVNEQFF. CDR3 in DNA: TGTGCCAGTAATCCGACAGGTGCGGTGAATGAGCAGTTCTTC. V and J are TRBV19 and TRBJ2-1; a weak D match, TRBD1 (6 bases). Germline values: CDR1 LNHDA, CDR2 SQIVND (reference sequence). Trimming stripped 7 bases from V and 7 bases from J, with 17 bases between. This CDR3 has 14 residues.

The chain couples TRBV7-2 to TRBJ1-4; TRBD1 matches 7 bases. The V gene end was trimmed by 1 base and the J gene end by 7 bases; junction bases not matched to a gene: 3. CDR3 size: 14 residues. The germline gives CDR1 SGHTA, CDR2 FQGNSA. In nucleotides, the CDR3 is TGTGCCAGCAGCTTAGGACCAGGGGGTGAAAAACTGTTTTTT. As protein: CASSLGPGGEKLFF.

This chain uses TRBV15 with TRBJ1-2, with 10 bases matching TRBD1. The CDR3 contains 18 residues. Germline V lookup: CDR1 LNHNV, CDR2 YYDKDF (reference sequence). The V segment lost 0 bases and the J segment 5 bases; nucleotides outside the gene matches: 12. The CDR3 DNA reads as TGTGCCACCAGCAGAGATCGGTTAGGGACAGGGGTGGGTTATGGCTACACCTTC. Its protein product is CATSRDRLGTGVGYGYTF. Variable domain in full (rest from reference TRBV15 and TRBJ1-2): DAMVIQNPRYQVTQFGKPVTLSCSQTLNHNVMYWYQQKSSQAPKLLFHYYDKDFNNEADTPDNFQSRRPNTSFCFLDIRSPGLGDTAMYLCATSRDRLGTGVGYGYTFGSGTRLTVV.

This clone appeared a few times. DNA for the CDR3: TGTGCCAGAAGAGCTGGGCAGAACGGTAATCAGCCCCAGCATTTT. This codes for CARRAGQNGNQPQHF. J is TRBJ1-5 and V is TRBV5-3; the D is unclear. TRBV5-3 is classed as an ORF, of uncertain function. V lost 5 bases and J 4 bases, leaving 16 bases between the germline ends. CDR3 length: 15 amino acids.

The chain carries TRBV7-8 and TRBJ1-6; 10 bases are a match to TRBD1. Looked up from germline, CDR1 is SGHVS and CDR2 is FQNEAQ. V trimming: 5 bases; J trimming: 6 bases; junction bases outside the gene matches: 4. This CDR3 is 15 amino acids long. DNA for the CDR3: TGTGCCAGCAGCATTGGACAGGGGGGTAATTCACCCCTCCACTTT. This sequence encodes CASSIGQGGNSPLHF.

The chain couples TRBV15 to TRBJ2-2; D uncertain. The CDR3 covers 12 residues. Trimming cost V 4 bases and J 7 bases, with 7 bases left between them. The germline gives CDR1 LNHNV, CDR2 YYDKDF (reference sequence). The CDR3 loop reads CATSNLGGELFF. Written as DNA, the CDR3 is TGTGCCACCAGCAACCTAGGCGGGGAGCTGTTTTTT.

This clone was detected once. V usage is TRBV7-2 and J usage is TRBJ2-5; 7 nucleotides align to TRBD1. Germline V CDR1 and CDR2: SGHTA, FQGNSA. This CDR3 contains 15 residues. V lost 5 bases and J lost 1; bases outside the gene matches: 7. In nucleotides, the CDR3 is TGTGCCAGCAGCACTGGGACAGCTTTCCAAGAGACCCAGTACTTC. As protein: CASSTGTAFQETQYF.

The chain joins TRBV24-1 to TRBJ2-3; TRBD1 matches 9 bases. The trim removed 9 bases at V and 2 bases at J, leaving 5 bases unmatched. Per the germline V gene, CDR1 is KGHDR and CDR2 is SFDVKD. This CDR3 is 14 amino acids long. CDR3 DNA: TGTGCCACCGGGCAACAGGGGGCCACAGATACGCAGTATTTT. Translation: CATGQQGATDTQYF.

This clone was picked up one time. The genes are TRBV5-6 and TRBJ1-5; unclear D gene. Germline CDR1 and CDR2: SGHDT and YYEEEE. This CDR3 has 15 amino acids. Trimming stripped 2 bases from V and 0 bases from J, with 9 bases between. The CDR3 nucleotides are TGTGCCAGCAGCTTATACTATACTAGCAATCAGCCCCAGCATTTT. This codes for CASSLYYTSNQPQHF.